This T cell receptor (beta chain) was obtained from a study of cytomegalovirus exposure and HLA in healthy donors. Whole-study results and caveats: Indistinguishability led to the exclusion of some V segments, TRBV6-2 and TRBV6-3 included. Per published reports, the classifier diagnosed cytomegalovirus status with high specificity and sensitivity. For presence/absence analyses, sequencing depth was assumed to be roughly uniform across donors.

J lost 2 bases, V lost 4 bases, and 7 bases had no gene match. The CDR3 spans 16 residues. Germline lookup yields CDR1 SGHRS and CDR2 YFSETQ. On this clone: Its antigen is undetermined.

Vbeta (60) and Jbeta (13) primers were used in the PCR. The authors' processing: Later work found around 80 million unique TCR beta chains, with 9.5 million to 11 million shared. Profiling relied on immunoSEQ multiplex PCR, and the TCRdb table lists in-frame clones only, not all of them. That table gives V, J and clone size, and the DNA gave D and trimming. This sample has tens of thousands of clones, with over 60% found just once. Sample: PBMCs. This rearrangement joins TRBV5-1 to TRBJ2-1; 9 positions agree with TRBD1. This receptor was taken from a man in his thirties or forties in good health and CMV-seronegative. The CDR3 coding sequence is TGCGCCAGCAGCCGGACAGGGGATAAAACCTACAATGAGCAGTTCTTC. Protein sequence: CASSRTGDKTYNEQFF.